This T cell receptor (beta chain) was observed in a study of early T cells in non-severe SARS-CoV-2 infection. Each single cDNA molecule received a unique molecular identifier. TCRdb ran MiXCR on the 5' RACE reads and lists one entry per CDR3 protein. The sample shows roughly 40,000 distinct CDR3 sequences, about 6.2% of them seen only once. The TCR sequence derives from an adult who was a healthcare worker with PCR-confirmed SARS-CoV-2 infection or an uninfected control (not recorded which). The sample taken for sequencing was whole blood.

The CDR3 spells CSAREKSGRDTQYF. The CDR3 DNA reads as TGCAGTGCTAGAGAAAAATCCGGGCGAGATACGCAGTATTTT. The V gene is TRBV20-1, the J gene TRBJ2-3; D remains ambiguous. Trimming shortened V by 0 bases and J by 5 bases, and 12 bases separated the two germline ends. This CDR3 is built from 14 residues. Germline V gene data show CDR1 as DFQATT and CDR2 as SNEGSKA (reference sequence).